This entry concerns a single T cell receptor (beta chain). The antigen is undetermined. The method was immunoSEQ multiplex PCR; TCRdb's version includes in-frame clones alone and lacks a portion of them. The repertoire includes around 69,000 clones, around 87% of them detected once, and less than 4.5% sits in the top ten. This sample stems from a study of graft-versus-host responses after intestinal transplantation. The overall study: Tacrolimus plus steroids were given to all recipients for about three years, preceded by anti-thymocyte globulin induction.

Whole-study findings and limits: Early post-transplant HvG declines were associated with peak circulating GvH clone levels.

The CDR3 covers 18 residues. Germline CDR1 MDHEN, CDR2 SYDVKM. The V gene end was trimmed by 5 bases and the J gene end by 3 bases; junction bases not matched to a gene: 15. The sequence derives from a human donor who was the organ donor for an intestinal transplant. The chain carries TRBV28 and TRBJ1-1; 10 nucleotides agree with TRBD1. The material sequenced was unstimulated CD8+ T cells sorted from spleen or lymph node cells, taken before transplant. The CDR3 here is CASSHRRQGALVDTEAFF. CDR3 nucleotide sequence: TGTGCCAGCAGTCACCGCCGACAGGGGGCGCTTGTCGACACTGAAGCTTTCTTT.